The clone carrying this T cell receptor (beta chain) was seen a single time. This sample was taken from a study of blood T cell repertoires in COVID-19. Per the study methods: The authors estimated nucleated cell counts from reference gene primer amplification. Clones were sequenced by immunoSEQ multiplex PCR, and TCRdb holds only the in-frame ones, with some missing. V and J calls and clone size are those listed in that table; D and trimming were worked out from the DNA. The sample consists of 150,000 to 200,000 clones, more than 75% of them appearing once. Germline loops: CDR1 KGHSH, CDR2 LQKENI. The V end was cut by 6 bases, the J end by 3 bases, with 12 bases between. The CDR3 has 14 amino acids.

The genes are TRBV18 and TRBJ1-3; tentatively, D is TRBD1 (6 bases). Sequenced sample: peripheral blood. This TCR came from a man aged 35-49 years with active or convalescent COVID-19. CDR3 residues: CASSPDSNGNTIYF. The CDR3 DNA follows: TGTGCCAGCTCGCCGGACAGTAATGGAAACACCATATATTTT. The variable domain in full, completed from reference TRBV18 and TRBJ1-3, reads NAGVMQNPRHLVRRRGQEARLRCSPMKGHSHVYWYRQLPEEGLKFMVYLQKENIIDESGMPKERFSAEFPKEGPSILRIQQVVRGDSAAYFCASSPDSNGNTIYFGEGSWLTVV.